The 11 T cell receptor beta chains in this list originate from one sample, sequenced in a study of shared clonotypes between healthy human individuals. Method: immunoSEQ multiplex PCR; TCRdb's copy keeps in-frame clones and lacks some. The data hold around 2.3 million clones, with under 97% observed a single time. Material: naive CD4+ T cells sorted from blood. The subset is: CD45RA+ positively selected. The receptors shown here come from a man younger than 35 in good health.

The V gene is TRBV29-1, the J gene TRBJ1-6; TRBD1 aligns across 7 bases. V gave up 7 bases and J gave up 10 bases; unmatched junction bases: 10. The CDR3 spans 13 residues. Germline V CDR1 and CDR2: SQVTM, ANQGSEA. The CDR3 reads CSETTGTGSPLHF. The CDR3 region has the DNA TGCAGCGAGACGACAGGGACGGGGTCACCCCTCCACTTT.

The chain couples TRBV19 to TRBJ2-1; 12 nucleotides match TRBD2. Trimming at V came to 5 bases and at J to 9 bases, leaving 8 bases not matched to a gene. The V gene's germline CDR1 is LNHDA and CDR2 SQIVND (reference sequence). The CDR3 is 15 amino acids. The DNA of the CDR3 is TGTGCCAGTAGTCCTCCTAGCGGGGGGGCCTTTGAGCAGTTCTTC. This sequence encodes CASSPPSGGAFEQFF. Complete variable domain (other parts from reference TRBV19 and TRBJ2-1): DGGITQSPKYLFRKEGQNVTLSCEQNLNHDAMYWYRQDPGQGLRLIYYSQIVNDFQKGDIAEGYSVSREKKESFPLTVTSAQKNPTAFYLCASSPPSGGAFEQFFGPGTRLTVL.

This rearrangement joins TRBV4-1 to TRBJ2-1; D gene ambiguous. This CDR3 is 17 amino acids long. V dropped 2 bases and J dropped 0 bases, with 14 bases sitting between them. Germline loops: CDR1 MGHRA, CDR2 YSYEKL. CDR3 residues: CASSQTQGPSSYNEQFF. The CDR3, as DNA: TGCGCCAGCAGCCAAACCCAAGGTCCCAGCTCCTACAATGAGCAGTTCTTC.

The rearrangement uses TRBV4-1 and TRBJ1-1; D ambiguous. V was cut by 2 bases and J by 0 bases, with 4 bases left in between. CDR3 length: 13 amino acids. Germline V gene data show CDR1 as MGHRA and CDR2 as YSYEKL. CDR3 DNA: TGCGCCAGCAGCCAACCCCTGAACACTGAAGCTTTCTTT. It is translated as CASSQPLNTEAFF.

This chain joins TRBV10-3 and TRBJ2-7; 9 bases align to TRBD1. Germline V CDR1 and CDR2: ENHRY, SYGVKD. This CDR3 has 14 residues. The V and J ends lost 4 bases and 5 bases, in that order; junction bases with no gene match: 6. CDR3 amino acids: CAISAGTGIHEQYF. The CDR3 DNA reads as TGTGCCATCAGTGCTGGGACAGGGATCCACGAGCAGTACTTC.

The chain joins TRBV13 to TRBJ1-6; D uncertain. With 7 bases removed from V and 0 bases from J, the gap between germline ends came to 13 bases. Germline values: CDR1 PRHDT, CDR2 FYEKMQ (reference sequence). The length of the CDR3 is 16 residues. This CDR3 reads CASINPGSSYNSPLHF. The CDR3 coding sequence is TGTGCCAGCATCAACCCGGGGAGCTCCTATAATTCACCCCTCCACTTT. Looking up the rest from reference TRBV13 and TRBJ1-6 gives the full variable domain: AAGVIQSPRHLIKEKRETATLKCYPIPRHDTVYWYQQGPGQDPQFLISFYEKMQSDKGSIPDRFSAQQFSDYHSELNMSSLELGDSALYFCASINPGSSYNSPLHFGNGTRLTVT.

The rearrangement uses TRBV19 and TRBJ2-3, with D perhaps matching TRBD1 (6 bases). The germline V and J ends were trimmed by 4 bases and 3 bases, with 14 bases remaining between them. This CDR3 is built from 15 residues. CDR1 is LNHDA and CDR2 is SQIVND in the germline V gene (reference sequence). As DNA, the CDR3 is TGTGCCAGTAGTAGGGGGCCGACGTTGACAGATACGCAGTATTTT. It translates to CASSRGPTLTDTQYF.

This sequence joins TRBV4-1 and TRBJ2-7; D remains unclear. Germline V gene sequence: CDR1 MGHRA, CDR2 YSYEKL. The CDR3 covers 15 residues. Between the trimmed V and J ends, which lost 1 base and 0 bases, there was a span of 10 bases. CDR3 in DNA: TGCGCCAGCAGCCAAGGGACGGCAGCCTCCTACGAGCAGTACTTC. Residues: CASSQGTAASYEQYF.

The chain uses TRBV6-5 and TRBJ1-1; D is uncertain. The V end lost 0 bases, the J end lost 1 base, and 9 bases lay between the germline ends. This CDR3 is built from 15 residues. Germline V lookup: CDR1 MNHEY, CDR2 SVGAGI. The CDR3: CASSYSQLKNTEAFF. In nucleotides, the CDR3 is TGTGCCAGCAGTTACTCACAACTGAAGAACACTGAAGCTTTCTTT.

About this clone itself: Other DNA sequences in this specimen translate into the identical CDR3. This chain connects TRBV6-5 to TRBJ2-1, with unresolved D. The CDR3 loop spans 11 amino acids. Trimming took off 0 bases at V and 10 bases at J, with 4 bases between the two ends. Looked up from germline, CDR1 is MNHEY and CDR2 is SVGAGI. The CDR3 loop is CASSYSGEQFF. The CDR3 region has the DNA TGTGCCAGCAGTTACTCCGGCGAGCAGTTCTTC.

The chain joins TRBV5-1 to TRBJ2-7, with 13 bases that match TRBD2. Trimming cost V 4 bases and J 6 bases; bases outside gene matches: 7. CDR3 length equals 15 residues. The germline gives CDR1 SGHRS, CDR2 YFSETQ. This chain's CDR3 is CASSPTSGGAGEQYF. The CDR3, as DNA: TGCGCCAGCAGCCCTACTAGCGGGGGGGCCGGCGAGCAGTACTTC.